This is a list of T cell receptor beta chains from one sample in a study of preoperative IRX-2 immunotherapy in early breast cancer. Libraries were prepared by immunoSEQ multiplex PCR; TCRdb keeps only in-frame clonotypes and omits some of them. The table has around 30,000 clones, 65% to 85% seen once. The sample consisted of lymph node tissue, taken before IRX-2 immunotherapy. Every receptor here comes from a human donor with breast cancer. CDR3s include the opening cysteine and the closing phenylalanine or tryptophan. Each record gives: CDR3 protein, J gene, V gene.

CATPDNMNTEAFF | TRBJ1-1 | TRBV6-8
CSVEGAGPGGEKLFF | TRBJ1-4 | TRBV29-1
CASSPWASLPQHF | TRBJ1-5 | TRBV6-8
CATSATGSPHLYNEQFF | TRBJ2-1 | TRBV27
CASSLGQGSNSPLHF | TRBJ1-6 | TRBV6-8
CAISESTLGKNTGELFF | TRBJ2-2 | TRBV10-3
CASRIQGPSYEQYF | TRBJ2-7 | TRBV6-8
CATSRVYAGGPKNEQFF | TRBJ2-1 | TRBV15
CASSPGQARGVYGYTF | TRBJ1-2 | TRBV6-8
CASSLVTGGETQYF | TRBJ2-5 | TRBV7-1
CASSPQTGGTEAFF | TRBJ1-1 | TRBV18
CASSLEAGDADTQYF | TRBJ2-3 | TRBV5-1
CASSFTGDSTDTQYF | TRBJ2-3 | TRBV7-1
CASSIGHSITYEQYF | TRBJ2-7 | TRBV19
CASSYSGFSNSPLHF | TRBJ1-6 | TRBV6-8
CASSELAGGPSDTQYF | TRBJ2-3 | TRBV10-1
CATSRDGGASYNEQFF | TRBJ2-1 | TRBV15
CATRPTGGRGLYEQYF | TRBJ2-7 | TRBV6-8
CASSRGQDNEKLFF | TRBJ1-4 | TRBV18
CASSSNVDSTDTQYF | TRBJ2-3 | TRBV7-7
CASLTQYPSHNEQFF | TRBJ2-1 | TRBV18
CASTVTNTGELFF | TRBJ2-2 | TRBV6-8
CASSLSLNTEAFF | TRBJ1-1 | TRBV7-4
CASSPQGYEQYF | TRBJ2-7 | TRBV6-8